The source of this T cell receptor (beta chain) is a study of blood T cell repertoires in COVID-19. The authors' processing: Amplification from reference gene primers served as the basis for estimated nucleated cell counts. Assay: immunoSEQ multiplex PCR; the TCRdb copy retains only in-frame clones and omits some. The D gene and trimming were derived from the DNA, and the V and J assignments and clone size from that table. This sample has about 74,000 clones, with about four fifths found just once. J lost 6 bases, V lost 4 bases, and 17 bases had no gene match. The CDR3 loop spans 17 amino acids. CDR1 is SGHTS and CDR2 is YDEGEE in the germline V gene.

The clonotype originates from a human donor in a cohort sampled during active COVID-19. The chain carries TRBV5-8 and TRBJ2-7, with 9 bases identical to TRBD1. Sequencing input: peripheral blood. For the CDR3, the DNA is TGTGCCAGCAGCGACCGACAGACAGGGGGGGAATTCGTCGAGCAGTACTTC. Translation: CASSDRQTGGEFVEQYF. Full variable domain (missing parts from reference TRBV5-8 and TRBJ2-7): EAGVTQSPTHLIKTRGQQATLRCSPISGHTSVYWYQQALGLGLQFLLWYDEGEERNRGNFPPRFSGRQFPNYSSELNVNALELEDSALYLCASSDRQTGGEFVEQYFGPGTRLTVT.